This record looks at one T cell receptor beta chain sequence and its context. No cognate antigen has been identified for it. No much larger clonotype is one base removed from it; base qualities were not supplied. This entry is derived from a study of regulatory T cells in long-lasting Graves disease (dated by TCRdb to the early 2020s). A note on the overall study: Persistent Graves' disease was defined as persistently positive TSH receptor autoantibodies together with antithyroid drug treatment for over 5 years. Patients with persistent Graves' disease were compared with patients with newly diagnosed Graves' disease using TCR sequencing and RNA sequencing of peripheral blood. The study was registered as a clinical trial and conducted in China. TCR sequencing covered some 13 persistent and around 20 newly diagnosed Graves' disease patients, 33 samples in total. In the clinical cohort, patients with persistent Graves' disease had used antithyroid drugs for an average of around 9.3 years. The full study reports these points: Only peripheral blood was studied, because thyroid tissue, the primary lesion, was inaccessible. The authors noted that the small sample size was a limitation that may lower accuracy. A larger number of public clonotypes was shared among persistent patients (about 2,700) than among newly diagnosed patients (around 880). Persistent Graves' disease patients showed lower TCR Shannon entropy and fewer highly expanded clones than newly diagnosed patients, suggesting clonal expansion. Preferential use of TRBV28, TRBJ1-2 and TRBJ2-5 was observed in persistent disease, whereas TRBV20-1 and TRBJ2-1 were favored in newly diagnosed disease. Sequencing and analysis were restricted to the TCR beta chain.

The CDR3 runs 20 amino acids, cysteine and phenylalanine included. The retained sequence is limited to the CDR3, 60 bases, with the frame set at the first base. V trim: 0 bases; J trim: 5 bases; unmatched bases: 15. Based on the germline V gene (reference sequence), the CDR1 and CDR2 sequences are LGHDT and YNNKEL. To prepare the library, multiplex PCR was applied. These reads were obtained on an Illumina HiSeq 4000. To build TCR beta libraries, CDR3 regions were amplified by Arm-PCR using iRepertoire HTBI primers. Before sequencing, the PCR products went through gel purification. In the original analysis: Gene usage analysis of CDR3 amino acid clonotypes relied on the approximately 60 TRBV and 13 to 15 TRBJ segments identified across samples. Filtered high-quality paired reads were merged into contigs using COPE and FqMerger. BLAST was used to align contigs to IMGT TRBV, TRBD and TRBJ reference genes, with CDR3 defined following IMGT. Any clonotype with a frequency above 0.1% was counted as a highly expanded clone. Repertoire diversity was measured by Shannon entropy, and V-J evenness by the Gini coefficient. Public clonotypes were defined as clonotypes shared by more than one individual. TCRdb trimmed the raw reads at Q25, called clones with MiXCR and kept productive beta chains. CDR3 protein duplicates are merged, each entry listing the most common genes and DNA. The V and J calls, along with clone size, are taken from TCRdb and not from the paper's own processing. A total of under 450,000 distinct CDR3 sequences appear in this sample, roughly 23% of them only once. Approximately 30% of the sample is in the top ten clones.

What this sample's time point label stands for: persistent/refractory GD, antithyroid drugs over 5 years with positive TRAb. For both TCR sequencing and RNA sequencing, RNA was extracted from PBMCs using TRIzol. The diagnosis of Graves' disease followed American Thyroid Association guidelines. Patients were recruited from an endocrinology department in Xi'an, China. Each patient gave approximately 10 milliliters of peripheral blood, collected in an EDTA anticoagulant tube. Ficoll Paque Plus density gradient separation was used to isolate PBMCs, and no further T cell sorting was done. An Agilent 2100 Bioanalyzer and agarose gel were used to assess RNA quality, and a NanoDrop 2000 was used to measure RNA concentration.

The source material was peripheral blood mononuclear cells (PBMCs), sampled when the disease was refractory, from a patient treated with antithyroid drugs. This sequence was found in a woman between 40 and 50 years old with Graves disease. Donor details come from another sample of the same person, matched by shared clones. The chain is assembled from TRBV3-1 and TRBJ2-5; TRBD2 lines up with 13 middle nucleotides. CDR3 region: CASSQDGVGLAGVTGETQYF. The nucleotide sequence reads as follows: TGTGCCAGCAGCCAAGACGGGGTTGGACTAGCGGGAGTCACGGGGGAGACCCAGTACTTC.